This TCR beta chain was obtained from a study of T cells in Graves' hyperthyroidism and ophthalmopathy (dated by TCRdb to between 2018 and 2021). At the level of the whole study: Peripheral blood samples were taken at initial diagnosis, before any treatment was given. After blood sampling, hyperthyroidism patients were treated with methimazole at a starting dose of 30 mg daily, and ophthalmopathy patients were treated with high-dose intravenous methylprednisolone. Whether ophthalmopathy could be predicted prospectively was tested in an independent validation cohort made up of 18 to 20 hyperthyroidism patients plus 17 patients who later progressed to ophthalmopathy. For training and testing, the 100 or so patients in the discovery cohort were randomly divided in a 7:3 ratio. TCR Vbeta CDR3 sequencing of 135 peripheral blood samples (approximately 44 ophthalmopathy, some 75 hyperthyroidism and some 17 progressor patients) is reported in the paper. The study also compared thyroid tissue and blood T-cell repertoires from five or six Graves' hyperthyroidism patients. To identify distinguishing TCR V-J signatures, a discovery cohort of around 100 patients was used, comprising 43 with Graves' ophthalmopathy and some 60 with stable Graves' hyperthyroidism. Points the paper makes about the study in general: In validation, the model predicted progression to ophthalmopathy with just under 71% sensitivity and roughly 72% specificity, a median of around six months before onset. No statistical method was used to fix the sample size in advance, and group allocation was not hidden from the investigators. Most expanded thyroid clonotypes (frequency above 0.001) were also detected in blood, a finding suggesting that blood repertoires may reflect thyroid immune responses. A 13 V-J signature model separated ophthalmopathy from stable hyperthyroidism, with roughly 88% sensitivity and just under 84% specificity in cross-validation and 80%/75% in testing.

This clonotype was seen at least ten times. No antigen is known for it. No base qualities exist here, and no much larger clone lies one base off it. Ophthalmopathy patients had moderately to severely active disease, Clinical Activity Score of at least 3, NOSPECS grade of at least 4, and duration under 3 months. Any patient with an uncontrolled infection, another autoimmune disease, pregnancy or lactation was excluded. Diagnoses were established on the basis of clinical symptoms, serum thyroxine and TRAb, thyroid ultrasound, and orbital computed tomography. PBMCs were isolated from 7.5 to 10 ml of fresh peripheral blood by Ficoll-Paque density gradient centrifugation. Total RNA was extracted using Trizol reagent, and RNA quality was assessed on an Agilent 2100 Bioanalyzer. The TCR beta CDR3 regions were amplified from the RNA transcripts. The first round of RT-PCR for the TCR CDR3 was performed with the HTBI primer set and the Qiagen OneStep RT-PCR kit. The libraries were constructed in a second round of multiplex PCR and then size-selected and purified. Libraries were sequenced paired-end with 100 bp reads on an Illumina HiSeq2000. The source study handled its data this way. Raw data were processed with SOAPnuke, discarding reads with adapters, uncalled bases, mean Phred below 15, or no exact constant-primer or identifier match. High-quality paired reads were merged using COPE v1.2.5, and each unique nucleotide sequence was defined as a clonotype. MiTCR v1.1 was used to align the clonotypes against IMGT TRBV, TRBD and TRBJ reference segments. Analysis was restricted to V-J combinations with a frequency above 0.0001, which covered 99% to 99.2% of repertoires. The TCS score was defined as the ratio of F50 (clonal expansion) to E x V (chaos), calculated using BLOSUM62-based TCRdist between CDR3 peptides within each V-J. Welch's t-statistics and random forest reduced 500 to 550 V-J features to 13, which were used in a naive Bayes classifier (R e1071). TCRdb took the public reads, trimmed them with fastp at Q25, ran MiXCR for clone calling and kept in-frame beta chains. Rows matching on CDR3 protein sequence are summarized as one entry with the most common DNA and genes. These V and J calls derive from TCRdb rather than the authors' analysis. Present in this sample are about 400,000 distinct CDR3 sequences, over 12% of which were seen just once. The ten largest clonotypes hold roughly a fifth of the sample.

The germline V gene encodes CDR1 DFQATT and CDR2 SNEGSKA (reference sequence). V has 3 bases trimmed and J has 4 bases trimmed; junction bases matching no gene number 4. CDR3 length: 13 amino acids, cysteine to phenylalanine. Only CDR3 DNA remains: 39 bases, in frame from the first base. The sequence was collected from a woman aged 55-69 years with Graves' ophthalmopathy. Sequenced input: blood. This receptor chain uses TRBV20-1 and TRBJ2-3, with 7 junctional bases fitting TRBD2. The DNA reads TGCAGTGCTAGGGGAGGGGCATCAGATACGCAGTATTTT. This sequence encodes CSARGGASDTQYF.